The 9 T cell receptor beta chains below come from one sample, sequenced in a study of a mutant IDH1 vaccine in newly diagnosed glioma. Method: immunoSEQ multiplex PCR; TCRdb's copy keeps in-frame clones and lacks some. The repertoire holds roughly 44,000 clones, approximately 80% seen once, with approximately 4.7% in the top ten. Their recognized antigens are unknown. This sample's time point: week 35, safety follow-up. Each dose delivered 300 ug of mutant IDH1 20-mer peptide subcutaneously with imiquimod. Sequenced here: PBMCs, sampled from a glioma patient whose treatment included an IDH1 peptide vaccine. Source of these receptors: a woman aged 40 to 49 with glioma. Some clones in this sample may be carry-over from other donors' samples.

CDR3 in DNA: TGTGCCAGCAGCGTAGGTCTCAGCAATCAGCCCCAGCATTTT. Its protein product is CASSVGLSNQPQHF. J is TRBJ1-5 and V is TRBV9; D gene ambiguous. Germline V gives CDR1 SGDLS, CDR2 YYNGEE. CDR3 length equals 14 residues. V lost 0 bases, J lost 1 base, and 5 bases lay in between.

The rearrangement joins TRBV28 to TRBJ1-4, with D perhaps matching TRBD1 (5 bases). The CDR3 runs to 11 residues. Per germline, CDR1 MDHEN and CDR2 SYDVKM. V lost 10 bases and J 7 bases, leaving 10 bases between the germline ends. The CDR3 DNA reads as TGTGCCACCGATGGGGGTGAAAAACTGTTTTTT. As protein: CATDGGEKLFF.

The sample holds one count of this clone. The rearrangement links TRBV4-2 to TRBJ1-4; perhaps TRBD1 as D (5 bases). The ends were cut back, 3 bases at V and 5 bases at J, with 13 bases in the middle. The CDR3 runs 15 residues. Germline assignment: CDR1 LGHNA and CDR2 YNFKEQ. CDR3 sequence: CASSHEDSRNEKLFF. The DNA of the CDR3 is TGTGCCAGCAGCCATGAAGACAGTAGGAATGAAAAACTGTTTTTT.

The chain recombines TRBV6-6 with TRBJ2-7; D may be TRBD2 (5 bases). Per germline, CDR1 MNHNY and CDR2 SVGAGI (reference sequence). The CDR3 is 14 amino acids. V shed 0 bases and J shed 3 bases, with 9 bases lying between them. CDR3 nucleotides: TGTGCCAGCAGTTACTCGAGGGCAGTCTACGAGCAGTACTTC. This codes for CASSYSRAVYEQYF.

The chain recombines TRBV7-9 with TRBJ1-2; no firm D call. The germline V gene has CDR1 SEHNR and CDR2 FQNEAQ (reference sequence). With 4 bases removed from V and 0 bases from J, the gap between germline ends came to 15 bases. The CDR3 has 16 residues. CDR3 in DNA: TGTGCCAGCAGCTCCCCGGAGACTGGAGCTAACTATGGCTACACCTTC. It encodes CASSSPETGANYGYTF.

This sequence joins TRBV18 and TRBJ2-7, with TRBD1 identical over 10 bases. The CDR3 loop spans 15 amino acids. Looked up from germline, CDR1 is KGHSH and CDR2 is LQKENI. V lost 6 bases to trimming and J lost 6 bases; unmatched junction nucleotides: 11. CDR3 sequence reads: CASSPGQGSAREQYF. As DNA, the CDR3 is TGTGCCAGCTCTCCGGGACAGGGGTCGGCGCGCGAGCAGTACTTC. Supplemented by reference TRBV18 and TRBJ2-7, the full variable domain reads NAGVMQNPRHLVRRRGQEARLRCSPMKGHSHVYWYRQLPEEGLKFMVYLQKENIIDESGMPKERFSAEFPKEGPSILRIQQVVRGDSAAYFCASSPGQGSAREQYFGPGTRLTVT.

The chain joins TRBV5-1 to TRBJ1-2; D is unclear. There are 15 residues in the CDR3. V lost 0 bases and J 7 bases, leaving 16 bases between the germline ends. CDR1 and CDR2 (germline): SGHRS, YFSETQ. CDR3 in amino acids: CASSLEAGGGAGYTF. The CDR3 DNA reads TGCGCCAGCAGCTTGGAAGCCGGCGGTGGAGCTGGCTACACCTTC.

The chain is built from TRBV5-4 and TRBJ2-7; D remains ambiguous. From germline, CDR1 is SGHNT and CDR2 YYREEE (reference sequence). The CDR3 covers 14 residues. Deletions cut 2 bases from V and 0 bases from J, with 9 bases between. The CDR3 protein is CASSFVGSSYEQYF. CDR3 nucleotides: TGTGCCAGCAGCTTCGTCGGCAGCTCCTACGAGCAGTACTTC.

This clone has just a few counts. The chain links TRBV19 to TRBJ1-5; D unclear. Trimming cost V 2 bases and J 5 bases, with 13 bases left between them. This CDR3 spans 15 amino acids. Germline CDR1 and CDR2: LNHDA and SQIVND (reference sequence). The DNA of the CDR3 is TGTGCCAGTAGTATATTCCCAGAGCGGGATCAGCCCCAGCATTTT. It specifies CASSIFPERDQPQHF.